The 19 T cell receptor beta chains presented below share a single source sample, sequenced in a study of cytomegalovirus exposure and HLA in healthy donors. In the PCR, 60 Vbeta and 13 Jbeta primers were used. TCRdb's table, derived via immunoSEQ multiplex PCR, lists solely in-frame clones and lacks some. The table shows some 120,000 clones, with approximately 80% occurring only once. Material: PBMCs. Receptors originate from a human donor in good health.

CDR3 in DNA: TGTGCCAGCAGTTTATTGGGACAGGGGGCAGGCACTGAAGCTTTCTTT. It codes for CASSLLGQGAGTEAFF. The rearrangement uses TRBV28 and TRBJ1-1, with 12 bases aligning to TRBD1. CDR3 size: 16 residues. The V gene end was trimmed by 1 base and the J gene end by 4 bases; junction bases not matched to a gene: 4. Per the germline V gene, CDR1 is MDHEN and CDR2 is SYDVKM.

The rearrangement joins TRBV5-1 to TRBJ2-3, with D maybe TRBD2 (6 bases). The CDR3 consists of 13 residues. Germline CDR1 reads SGHRS; CDR2 reads YFSETQ. V was pared by 9 bases and J by 5 bases, with 16 bases between. The CDR3 loop is CATARGSGDTQYF. The CDR3 nucleotides are TGCGCCACCGCCCGGGGGAGCGGAGATACGCAGTATTTT.

In its sample, this clone was seen a few times. The rearrangement links TRBV5-1 to TRBJ1-4; TRBD1 matches 7 bases. The germline CDR1 and CDR2 sequences are SGHRS and YFSETQ. With V trimmed by 0 bases and J by 11 bases, 1 base remained unmatched. The CDR3 runs 12 residues. In DNA, the CDR3 is TGCGCCAGCAGCTTGGAGACAGGGAAACTGTTTTTT. It translates to CASSLETGKLFF.

V usage is TRBV27 and J usage is TRBJ2-2; unclear D gene. Trimming shortened V by 2 bases and J by 4 bases, and 11 bases separated the two germline ends. The CDR3 length is 15 residues. Germline CDR1 reads MNHEY; CDR2 reads SMNVEV (reference sequence). CDR3 DNA sequence: TGTGCCAGCAGTTTACGAGGTTCTATCACCGGGGAGCTGTTTTTT. It specifies CASSLRGSITGELFF.

This clone was counted only a few times. This chain joins TRBV7-9 and TRBJ1-2; perhaps TRBD1 as D (5 bases). CDR1 and CDR2 (germline): SEHNR, FQNEAQ (reference sequence). V lost 2 bases and J 4 bases, leaving 11 bases between the germline ends. The CDR3 is made up of 14 amino acids. The CDR3 DNA reads TGTGCCAGCAGCTTACGACAGTTCCTCTATGGCTACACCTTC. The encoded protein is CASSLRQFLYGYTF.

V and J are TRBV7-9 and TRBJ2-5, with 8 bases identical to TRBD2. V lost 5 bases and J lost 0; bases outside the gene matches: 14. CDR1 and CDR2 (germline): SEHNR, FQNEAQ (reference sequence). There are 18 residues in the CDR3. Written as DNA, the CDR3 is TGTGCCAGCAGCCAAACGTACGAACTAGCGGCGTACCAAGAGACCCAGTACTTC. Protein sequence: CASSQTYELAAYQETQYF.

The gene calls are TRBV10-3 and TRBJ1-3, with 8 bases fitting TRBD1. The ends lost 10 bases at V and 4 bases at J; junction bases unmatched: 12. The CDR3 sequence is 15 residues long. Germline lookup yields CDR1 ENHRY and CDR2 SYGVKD. CDR3 DNA: TGTGCCACCACGGACAGGGCCAGGCGGGGAAACACCATATATTTT. This codes for CATTDRARRGNTIYF.

The chain carries TRBV19 and TRBJ2-7; possibly TRBD2 for D (5 bases). The CDR3 runs to 15 residues. V shed 8 bases and J shed 1 base, with 18 bases lying between them. Germline V gene lookup returns CDR1 LNHDA and CDR2 SQIVND (reference sequence). In DNA, the CDR3 is TGTGCCAGTGCCCAGGTACCGGGGTCGTCCTACGAGCAGTACTTC. Amino acids: CASAQVPGSSYEQYF.

This clone has just a few counts. The V call is TRBV9, the J call TRBJ2-3; D gene unclear. The CDR3 is made up of 14 amino acids. In germline, CDR1 is SGDLS, CDR2 YYNGEE. V gave up 0 bases and J gave up 0 bases, with 5 bases separating them. The DNA for the CDR3 is TGTGCCAGCAGCGTAGGCAGAAGCACAGATACGCAGTATTTT. This gives the protein CASSVGRSTDTQYF.

The chain joins TRBV29-1 to TRBJ1-1; maybe TRBD1 (5 bases). With 7 bases removed from V and 5 bases from J, the gap between germline ends came to 17 bases. Germline V CDR1 and CDR2: SQVTM, ANQGSEA. The CDR3 is made up of 13 amino acids. The CDR3 region is CSARVGGDTEAFF. DNA for the CDR3: TGCAGCGCTAGGGTGGGGGGAGATACTGAAGCTTTCTTT. Complete variable domain (other parts from reference TRBV29-1 and TRBJ1-1): SAVISQKPSRDICQRGTSLTIQCQVDSQVTMMFWYRQQPGQSLTLIATANQGSEATYESGFVIDKFPISRPNLTFSTLTVSNMSPEDSSIYLCSARVGGDTEAFFGQGTRLTVV.

V gene TRBV27 combines with J gene TRBJ1-5; 7 positions agree with TRBD1. The ends lost 11 bases at V and 0 bases at J; junction bases unmatched: 7. Germline CDR1 MNHEY, CDR2 SMNVEV (reference sequence). The CDR3 runs 14 residues. This CDR3 reads CAVQGGYSNQPQHF. CDR3 sequence (DNA): TGTGCCGTCCAGGGGGGTTATAGCAATCAGCCCCAGCATTTT.

The CDR3 loop is CASSLLGAYDGQYF. The DNA for the CDR3 is TGTGCCAGCAGCTTACTCGGAGCCTACGATGGGCAGTACTTC. The chain is built from TRBV11-2 and TRBJ2-7; D remains unclear. CDR1 is SGHAT and CDR2 is FQNNGV in the germline V gene. V lost 2 bases and J 9 bases, leaving 17 bases between the germline ends. The CDR3 is 14 residues long.

This clone was seen more than once but under ten times. The chain combines TRBV6-6 with TRBJ1-2; D is unclear. CDR1 is MNHNY and CDR2 is SVGAGI in the germline V gene (reference sequence). This CDR3 is 15 amino acids long. Deletions cut 7 bases from V and 0 bases from J, with 15 bases between. This chain's CDR3 is CASTLLVRANYGYTF. In DNA form, the CDR3 reads TGTGCCAGCACCTTACTCGTGAGAGCTAACTATGGCTACACCTTC.

This clone has just a few counts. As DNA, the CDR3 is TGTGCCAGCAGCCAGGGTCAGGGACAGGGTAGAAAACTGTTTTTT. Translating gives CASSQGQGQGRKLFF. This chain joins TRBV4-2 and TRBJ1-4, with 9 bases aligning to TRBD1. Germline V gives CDR1 LGHNA, CDR2 YNFKEQ. The V and J ends lost 3 bases and 10 bases, in that order; junction bases with no gene match: 9. The CDR3 consists of 15 residues.

V usage is TRBV5-1 and J usage is TRBJ2-3; 7 bases align to TRBD2. J was trimmed by 2 bases and V by 1 base; bases with no gene match: 4. CDR3 length: 15 amino acids. Germline assignment: CDR1 SGHRS and CDR2 YFSETQ. The CDR3 DNA sequence: TGCGCCAGCAGCTTGCGGGACTATGACACAGATACGCAGTATTTT. Translated: CASSLRDYDTDTQYF.

This clone was seen a few times. The J gene is TRBJ1-1, the V gene TRBV6-1, with D unclear. The length of the CDR3 is 13 residues. V was cut by 6 bases and J by 2 bases, with 10 bases left in between. The germline CDR1 and CDR2 sequences are MNHNS and SASEGT. The CDR3 spells CASRLLSNTEAFF. The CDR3 bases are TGTGCCAGCAGATTGCTCAGTAACACTGAAGCTTTCTTT.

This chain connects TRBV4-2 to TRBJ1-5, with 7 bases that match TRBD1. The germline gives CDR1 LGHNA, CDR2 YNFKEQ. The CDR3 sequence is 14 residues long. J was trimmed by 4 bases and V by 1 base; bases with no gene match: 1. Written as DNA, the CDR3 is TGTGCCAGCAGCCAAGCACAGGGGAATCAGCCCCAGCATTTT. This encodes CASSQAQGNQPQHF.

The chain carries TRBV27 and TRBJ1-2; 7 bases are a match to TRBD1. CDR1 and CDR2 (germline): MNHEY, SMNVEV (reference sequence). This CDR3 has 14 amino acids. V shed 6 bases and J 2 bases; nucleotides not matched to a gene: 6. DNA of the CDR3: TGTGCCAGCAGCCCGGGACAGCCAAACTATGGCTACACCTTC. This codes for CASSPGQPNYGYTF.

As DNA, the CDR3 is TGTGCCAGCAGTGAGCCAGGGGAGTGCGAGCAGTACTTC. Amino acid sequence: CASSEPGECEQYF. This chain uses TRBV6-1 with TRBJ2-7, with D perhaps TRBD1 (6 bases). CDR1 and CDR2 (germline): MNHNS, SASEGT. This CDR3 comprises 13 residues. V was pared by 3 bases and J by 6 bases, with 12 bases between.